This note documents a single T cell receptor beta chain sequence. The clone's antigen remains unknown. Base qualities are missing; no much larger clone stands one base away. TCR beta CDR3 regions were amplified from RNA transcripts. A first-round RT-PCR of the TCR CDR3 used the HTBI primer set with the Qiagen OneStep RT-PCR kit. Libraries were constructed in a second round of multiplex PCR, after which size selection and purification were carried out. Paired-end sequencing of the libraries was performed with 100 bp reads on an Illumina HiSeq2000. Per the authors' processing: SOAPnuke was used to process the raw data, with reads discarded if the reads contained adapters or uncalled bases, had a mean Phred below 15, or lacked an exact constant-primer or identifier match. High-quality paired reads were merged using COPE v1.2.5, and each unique nucleotide sequence was defined as a clonotype. MiTCR v1.1 was used to align clonotypes to the IMGT TRBV, TRBD and TRBJ reference segments. Analysis was restricted to V-J combinations with a frequency above 0.0001, which covered roughly 99% of repertoires. A TCS score was defined as the ratio of F50 (clonal expansion) to E x V (chaos), with BLOSUM62-based TCRdist applied between CDR3 peptides within each V-J. Welch's t-statistics and random forest reduced around 510 V-J features to fewer than 15, which were used in a naive Bayes classifier (R e1071). TCRdb's own reprocessing of the public reads used fastp at Q25 and MiXCR and kept productive beta chains. Identical CDR3 protein sequences are pooled into one entry, listed with their most common genes and DNA. TCRdb, rather than the study authors, made the V and J calls. The sample data list about 300,000 distinct CDR3 sequences, and less than 30% of these were observed just once. Roughly a quarter of the sample goes to the ten largest clones.

These data come from a study of T cells in Graves' hyperthyroidism and ophthalmopathy (dated by TCRdb to 2018 to 2020). Turning to the overall study: Peripheral blood was sampled at the time of initial diagnosis, prior to any treatment. Prospective prediction of ophthalmopathy was tested in an independent validation cohort of 18 to 20 hyperthyroidism patients and 15 to 17 patients who later progressed to ophthalmopathy. A discovery cohort of about a hundred patients, roughly 43 with Graves' ophthalmopathy and 55 to 60 with stable Graves' hyperthyroidism, was used to find distinguishing TCR V-J signatures. TCR Vbeta CDR3 sequencing of fewer than 150 peripheral blood samples (43 ophthalmopathy, about 74 hyperthyroidism and approximately 17 progressor patients) is reported in the paper. Thyroid tissue and blood T-cell repertoires from six Graves' hyperthyroidism patients were also compared in the study. The 75 to 100 discovery patients were randomly split 7:3 into training and test sets. Following sampling, methimazole starting at 30 mg daily was given to hyperthyroidism patients, and high-dose intravenous methylprednisolone was given to ophthalmopathy patients. What the research found in general, with its limitations: Ophthalmopathy was separated from stable hyperthyroidism by a 13 V-J signature model, with about 86% sensitivity and roughly 81% specificity obtained in cross-validation and 80%/75% obtained in testing. Sample size was not statistically predetermined, and blinding of investigators to group allocation was not performed. In validation, the model predicted progression to ophthalmopathy a median of about 6.8 months before onset, with over 55% sensitivity and roughly 72% specificity. Most expanded thyroid clonotypes (frequency above 0.001) were also detected in blood, suggesting blood repertoires may reflect thyroid immune responses.

Hyperthyroidism patients were newly diagnosed, with disease duration under 2 months, and aged 18 to 65 years. The study excluded patients with uncontrolled infections, other autoimmune diseases, pregnancy or lactation. Diagnoses were established on the basis of clinical symptoms, serum thyroxine and TRAb, thyroid ultrasound, and orbital computed tomography. For progressor patients, blood was drawn at the first diagnosis of hyperthyroidism, before any ophthalmopathy symptoms had appeared. PBMCs were isolated from about 10 ml of fresh peripheral blood by Ficoll-Paque density gradient centrifugation. Patients classed as progressors first received a Graves' hyperthyroidism diagnosis and then went on to develop ophthalmopathy during follow-up. Total RNA was extracted using Trizol reagent, and RNA quality was assessed on an Agilent 2100 Bioanalyzer. The CDR3 numbers 14 residues from cysteine through phenylalanine. Left in the record is the CDR3 DNA by itself, 42 bases read in frame from the first base. The V and J ends are trimmed by 8 bases and 2 bases, leaving 17 bases between them. The germline V gene specifies SGHRS as CDR1 and YFSETQ as CDR2.

The V gene is TRBV5-1 and the J gene is TRBJ2-7; the D region possibly corresponds to TRBD1 (7 bases align). The sequencing sample was made of blood. The TCR sequence derives from a man aged 35 to 55 with Graves' hyperthyroidism that later progressed to Graves' ophthalmopathy. The CDR3 reads as follows: CARNDRDLTYEQYF. DNA sequence: TGCGCCAGAAACGACAGGGACTTAACCTACGAGCAGTACTTC. Outside the CDR3, residues come from the reference TRBV5-1 and TRBJ2-7 proteins, so the full variable domain is: KAGVTQTPRYLIKTRGQQVTLSCSPISGHRSVSWYQQTPGQGLQFLFEYFSETQRNKGNFPGRFSGRQFSNSRSEMNVSTLELGDSALYLCARNDRDLTYEQYFGPGTRLTVT.